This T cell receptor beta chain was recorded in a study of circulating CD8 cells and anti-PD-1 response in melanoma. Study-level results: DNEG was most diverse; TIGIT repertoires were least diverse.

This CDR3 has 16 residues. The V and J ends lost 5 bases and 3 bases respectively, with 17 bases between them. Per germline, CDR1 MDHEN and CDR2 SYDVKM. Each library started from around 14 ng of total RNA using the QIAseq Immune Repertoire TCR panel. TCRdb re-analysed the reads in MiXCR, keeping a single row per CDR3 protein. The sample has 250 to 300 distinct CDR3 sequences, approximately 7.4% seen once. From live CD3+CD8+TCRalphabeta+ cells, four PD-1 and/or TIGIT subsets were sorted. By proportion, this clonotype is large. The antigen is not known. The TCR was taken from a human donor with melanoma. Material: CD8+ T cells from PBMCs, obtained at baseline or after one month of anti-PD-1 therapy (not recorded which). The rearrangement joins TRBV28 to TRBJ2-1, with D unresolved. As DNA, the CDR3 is TGTGCCAGCAGTCCTACTAAGGCGGCAAACTACAATGAGCAGTTCTTC. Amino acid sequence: CASSPTKAANYNEQFF.